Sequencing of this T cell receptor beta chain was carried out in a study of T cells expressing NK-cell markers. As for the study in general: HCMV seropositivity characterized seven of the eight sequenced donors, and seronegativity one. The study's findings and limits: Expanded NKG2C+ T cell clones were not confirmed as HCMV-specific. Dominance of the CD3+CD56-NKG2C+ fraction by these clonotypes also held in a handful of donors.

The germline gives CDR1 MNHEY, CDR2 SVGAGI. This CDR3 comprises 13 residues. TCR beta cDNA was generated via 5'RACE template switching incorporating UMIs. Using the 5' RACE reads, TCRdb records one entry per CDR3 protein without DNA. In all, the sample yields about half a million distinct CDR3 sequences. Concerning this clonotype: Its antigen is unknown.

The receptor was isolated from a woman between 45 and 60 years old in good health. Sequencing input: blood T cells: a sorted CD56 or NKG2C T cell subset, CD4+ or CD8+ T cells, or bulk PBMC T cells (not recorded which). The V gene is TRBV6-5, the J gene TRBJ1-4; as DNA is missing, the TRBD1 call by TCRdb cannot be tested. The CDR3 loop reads CASSYLGGEKLFF.